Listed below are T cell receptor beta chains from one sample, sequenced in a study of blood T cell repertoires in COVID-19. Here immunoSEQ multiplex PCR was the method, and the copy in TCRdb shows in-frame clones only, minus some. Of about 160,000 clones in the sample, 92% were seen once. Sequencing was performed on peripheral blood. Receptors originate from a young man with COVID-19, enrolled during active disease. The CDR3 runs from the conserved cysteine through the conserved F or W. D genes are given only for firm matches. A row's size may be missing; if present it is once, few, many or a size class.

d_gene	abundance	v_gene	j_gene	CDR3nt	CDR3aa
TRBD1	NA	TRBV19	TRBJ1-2	TGTGCCAGTAGTGTATCCGGGACAGCCTATGGCTACACCTTC	CASSVSGTAYGYTF
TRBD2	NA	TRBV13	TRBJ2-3	TGTGCCAGCAGCTTCGGGGCTAGCGGGGGTAGCACAGATACGCAGTATTTT	CASSFGASGGSTDTQYF
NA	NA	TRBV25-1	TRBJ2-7	TGTGCCAGCGGAGGGGCCCATGGCGGCGAGCAGTACTTC	CASGGAHGGEQYF
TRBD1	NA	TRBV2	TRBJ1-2	TGTGCCAGCAACGAACTCGGGACAGCTTCCTATGGCTACACCTTC	CASNELGTASYGYTF
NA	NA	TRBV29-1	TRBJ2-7	TGCAGCGTTGCTCCAGGGTTAAACGAGCAGTACTTC	CSVAPGLNEQYF
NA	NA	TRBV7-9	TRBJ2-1	TGTGCCAGCAGCCCCGGAGGACGGAGCTCCTACAATGAGCAGTTCTTC	CASSPGGRSSYNEQFF
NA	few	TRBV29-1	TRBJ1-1	TGCACCTCCCGGACAGTCATGAACACTGAAGCTTTCTTT	CTSRTVMNTEAFF
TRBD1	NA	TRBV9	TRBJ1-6	TGTGCCAGCAGCCCATCCATCAGCCCACGGACAGGGGGCTATTCACCCCTCCACTTT	CASSPSISPRTGGYSPLHF
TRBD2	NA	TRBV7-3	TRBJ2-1	TGTGCCAGCAGCTTATTAGGACTAGCGGGAAAATCCTACAATGAGCAGTTCTTC	CASSLLGLAGKSYNEQFF
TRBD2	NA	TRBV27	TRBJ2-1	TGTGCCAGCAGTTTGAGAGCGGGATCGGATGAGCAGTTCTTC	CASSLRAGSDEQFF
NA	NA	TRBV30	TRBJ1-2	TGTGCCTGGAGTGGTACAGGGCAAGGCTACACCTTC	CAWSGTGQGYTF
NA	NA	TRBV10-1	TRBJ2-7	TGCGCCAGCAGTGATGTCAGCTACGAGCAGTACTTC	CASSDVSYEQYF
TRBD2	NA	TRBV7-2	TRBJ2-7	TGTGCCAGCAGACCGGCGGGAGCCCCGGGAGAGCAGTACTTC	CASRPAGAPGEQYF
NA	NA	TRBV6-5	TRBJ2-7	TGTGCCAGCAGAGGTCAGGTCTCCTACGAGCAGTACTTC	CASRGQVSYEQYF
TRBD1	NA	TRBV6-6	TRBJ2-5	TGTGCCAGCAGTTACCCCGGGACAGAAGAGACCCAGTACTTC	CASSYPGTEETQYF
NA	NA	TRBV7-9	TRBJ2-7	TGTGCCAGCAGCTTCCGACCCGGGGGGCGCGAGCAGTACTTC	CASSFRPGGREQYF
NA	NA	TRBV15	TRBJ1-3	TGTGCCACGGGAGACACTTACTCTGGAAACACCATATATTTT	CATGDTYSGNTIYF
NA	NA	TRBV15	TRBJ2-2	TGTGCCACCAGCAGGCCCCTTAGGACTACCCCCAACACCGGGGAGCTGTTTTTT	CATSRPLRTTPNTGELFF
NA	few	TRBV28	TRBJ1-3	TGTGCCAGCAGTTTAAGCCCCTTGTGGAGGGACACCATATATTTT	CASSLSPLWRDTIYF
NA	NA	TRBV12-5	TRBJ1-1	TGTGCTAGTGGTTGGGGGGGGAAGGACATGTTGAACACTGAAGCTTTCTTT	CASGWGGKDMLNTEAFF
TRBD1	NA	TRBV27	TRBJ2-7	TGTGCCAGCAGTTTATTCAGCCCCGGCGGACAGGGGGCTTCCCACTACGAGCAGTACTTC	CASSLFSPGGQGASHYEQYF
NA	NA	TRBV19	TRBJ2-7	TGTGCCAGTAGTAAGGGCGGGCAGACCTACGAGCAGTACTTC	CASSKGGQTYEQYF
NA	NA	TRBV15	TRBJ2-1	TGTGCCACCAGCAGAGGAGGGGGGGCTAGAGACGAGCAGTTCTTC	CATSRGGGARDEQFF
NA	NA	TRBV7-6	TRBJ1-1	TGTGCCAGCAGCTCAGGGGCGAGGCACACTGAAGCTTTCTTT	CASSSGARHTEAFF
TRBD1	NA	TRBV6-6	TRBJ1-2	TGTGCCAGCACCCAACGAGGACAGGGACTCTATGGCTACACCTTC	CASTQRGQGLYGYTF
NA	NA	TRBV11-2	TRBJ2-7	TGTGCCAGCAGCTTAGTCCCCCTAGTTTACGAGCAGTACTTC	CASSLVPLVYEQYF
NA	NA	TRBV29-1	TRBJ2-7	TGCAGCGTTGAATTCCAGGTTGGATCCTACGAGCAGTACTTC	CSVEFQVGSYEQYF
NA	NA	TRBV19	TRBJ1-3	TGTGCCAGTAGTATTTTGTACTCTGGAAACACCATATATTTT	CASSILYSGNTIYF